This T cell receptor beta chain was captured in a study of cytomegalovirus exposure and HLA in healthy donors. Whole-study context: The same platform used for the roughly 600 first-cohort repertoires was also used for the 130 or so validation repertoires, as a later analysis reported.

TCRdb's table, derived via immunoSEQ multiplex PCR, lists solely in-frame clones and lacks some. This sample has some 100,000 clones; about 90% occur once, and the top ten carry roughly 2.2%. Germline lookup yields CDR1 MDHEN and CDR2 SYDVKM. The CDR3 extends over 12 amino acids. The germline V and J ends were trimmed by 10 bases and 11 bases, with 20 bases remaining between them. The chain joins TRBV28 to TRBJ1-1; TRBD1 might be the D (6 bases). The TCR originated in a woman aged 18-29 years in good health and CMV-seronegative. Sequenced sample: PBMCs. CDR3 amino acids: CATSSDSPSAFF. The CDR3 DNA follows: TGTGCCACCTCCTCGGACAGCCCCAGCGCTTTCTTT.